The clone carrying this T cell receptor beta chain showed up just once. The record originates from a study of blood T cell repertoires in COVID-19. Generated by immunoSEQ multiplex PCR, the TCRdb table keeps only in-frame clones and is missing some. This sample has some 90,000 clones, with approximately 86% found just once. The CDR3 extends over 15 amino acids. Per the germline V gene, CDR1 is LGHDT and CDR2 is YNNKEL (reference sequence). V was clipped by 1 base and J by 6 bases; unmatched bases: 3. The TCR was taken from a man older than 75 with active or convalescent COVID-19. The V and J genes are TRBV3-1 (or the pseudogene TRBV3-2) and TRBJ2-1, with TRBD2 matching 10 bases. Sequenced sample: peripheral blood. CDR3 amino acids: CASSQASGSSNEQFF. As DNA, the CDR3 is TGTGCCAGCAGCCAAGCTAGCGGGAGCAGCAATGAGCAGTTCTTC.